This entry lists 24 T cell receptor beta chains sequenced from one sample in a study of early T cells in non-severe SARS-CoV-2 infection (dated by TCRdb to the early 2020s). Library preparation employed 5' RACE. For sequencing, a NextSeq 500 was employed. TCRdb passed the public sequencing reads through fastp at Q25 and MiXCR, retaining productive beta sequences. Every CDR3 protein is listed once, alongside the most common genes and DNA of its rows. The sample yields 80,000 to 100,000 distinct CDR3 sequences; approximately 9.9% were counted once. The ten top clones hold roughly 5% of the sample. The sequencing here drew on whole blood, taken at baseline. Receptors originate from an adult who was a healthcare worker with PCR-confirmed SARS-CoV-2 infection or an uninfected control (not recorded which).

The chain couples TRBV7-2 to TRBJ2-6, with unresolved D. The CDR3 length is 15 residues. The V and J ends lost 5 bases and 5 bases respectively, with 13 bases between them. Germline V gives CDR1 SGHTA, CDR2 FQGNSA. The CDR3 nucleotides are TGTGCCAGCAGCACCGGGCATAGCTGGGCCAACGTCCTGACTTTC. Residues: CASSTGHSWANVLTF.

This clonotype occurred many times. The gene calls are TRBV19 and TRBJ1-5; D might be TRBD1 (5 bases). Germline V gives CDR1 LNHDA, CDR2 SQIVND (reference sequence). The CDR3 runs 16 residues. The V end lost 3 bases, the J end lost 2 bases, and 14 bases lay between the germline ends. The CDR3 loop reads CASSIGPGNGNQPQHF. For the CDR3, the DNA is TGTGCCAGTAGTATTGGTCCAGGGAACGGCAATCAGCCCCAGCATTTT.

This clonotype was picked up many times. V and J are TRBV19 and TRBJ2-3, with 7 bases identical to TRBD2. This CDR3 is 14 amino acids long. V lost 10 bases and J lost 2; bases outside the gene matches: 9. The germline V gene has CDR1 LNHDA and CDR2 SQIVND (reference sequence). CDR3 sequence (DNA): TGTGCCACCGAGGGCGGGAGTTTCACAGATACGCAGTATTTT. Translation gives CATEGGSFTDTQYF.

This clonotype was recorded many times. This chain links TRBV29-1 with TRBJ2-1; no definite D call. Germline V gives CDR1 SQVTM, CDR2 ANQGSEA. Trimming took 6 bases from V and 4 from J, leaving 19 bases between them. The CDR3 runs 15 residues. The CDR3 region has the DNA TGCAGCGTGCCGACCCTGGGTCTGGCGTACAATGAGCAGTTCTTC. It codes for CSVPTLGLAYNEQFF.

This clonotype was seen repeatedly, ten times or more. The chain has TRBV7-6 and TRBJ2-1; 10 bases match TRBD2. This CDR3 contains 16 residues. V lost 5 bases and J lost 4; bases outside the gene matches: 8. Germline CDR1 SGHVS, CDR2 FNYEAQ. CDR3 loop: CASSPISGRHYNEQFF. The CDR3 nucleotides are TGTGCCAGCAGCCCCATTAGCGGGAGGCATTACAATGAGCAGTTCTTC.

The chain carries TRBV7-2 and TRBJ2-5; D possibly corresponds to TRBD2 (5 bases). Looked up from germline, CDR1 is SGHTA and CDR2 is FQGNSA. Trimming removed 7 bases from V and 0 bases from J, with 15 bases in between. This CDR3 is built from 15 residues. This CDR3 is CASTVGGRYQETQYF. The CDR3 DNA reads TGTGCCAGCACTGTGGGCGGGCGGTACCAAGAGACCCAGTACTTC.

This clonotype has just one count. A clone one base away is much larger, so this may be a read error. V usage is TRBV9 and J usage is TRBJ1-6; D is unclear. Trimming cost V 1 base and J 6 bases, with 8 bases left between them. Germline CDR1 reads SGDLS; CDR2 reads YYNGEE. The CDR3 extends over 14 amino acids. The CDR3 loop is CASSVCQFNSPLHF. CDR3 coding DNA: TGTGCCAGCAGCGTATGTCAGTTTAATTCACCCCTCCACTTT.

This clonotype was recorded a few times. The chain carries TRBV20-1 and TRBJ1-5; the D gene is possibly TRBD1 (5 bases). Per the germline V gene, CDR1 is DFQATT and CDR2 is SNEGSKA (reference sequence). V was pared by 2 bases and J by 4 bases, with 9 bases between. This CDR3 comprises 13 residues. The CDR3 loop is CSARRQLNQPQHF. CDR3 bases: TGCAGTGCTAGAAGACAGCTTAATCAGCCCCAGCATTTT.

This clonotype has a handful of counts. The chain is built from TRBV7-9 and TRBJ2-2, with 10 bases that match TRBD1. Trimming at V came to 5 bases and at J to 6 bases, leaving 9 bases not matched to a gene. CDR3 length: 16 amino acids. Per germline, CDR1 SEHNR and CDR2 FQNEAQ (reference sequence). The CDR3 region has the DNA TGTGCCAGCAGCCCCCCCCAGACAGGGGGCCCCGGGGAGCTGTTTTTT. It is translated as CASSPPQTGGPGELFF.

The sample holds a few counts of this clonotype. The V gene is TRBV24-1, the J gene TRBJ2-2; D gene unclear. Looked up from germline, CDR1 is KGHDR and CDR2 is SFDVKD. The CDR3 runs 13 residues. V lost 3 bases, J lost 7 bases, and 8 bases lay in between. The CDR3: CATSDPSDGELFF. Written as DNA, the CDR3 is TGTGCCACCAGTGATCCCTCCGACGGGGAGCTGTTTTTT.

This clonotype occurred a few times. The chain links TRBV14 to TRBJ2-7; unclear D gene. The germline CDR1 and CDR2 sequences are SGHDN and FVKESK. The CDR3 covers 14 residues. The V end lost 0 bases, the J end lost 1 base, and 7 bases lay between the germline ends. The CDR3 coding sequence is TGTGCCAGCAGCCAAGAAGGCAGTTCCTACGAGCAGTACTTC. This encodes CASSQEGSSYEQYF. The complete variable domain, with remaining parts taken from reference TRBV14 and TRBJ2-7, reads EAGVTQFPSHSVIEKGQTVTLRCDPISGHDNLYWYRRVMGKEIKFLLHFVKESKQDESGMPNNRFLAERTGGTYSTLKVQPAELEDSGVYFCASSQEGSSYEQYFGPGTRLTVT.

J is TRBJ2-7 and V is TRBV20-1; TRBD2 matches 8 bases. From germline, CDR1 is DFQATT and CDR2 SNEGSKA (reference sequence). This CDR3 spans 12 amino acids. J gave up 5 bases and V 5 bases, and 5 bases lay outside the gene matches. CDR3 in DNA: TGCAGTGCTCGGGGGGGAATCCACGAGCAGTACTTC. Residues: CSARGGIHEQYF.

This chain joins TRBV20-1 and TRBJ2-3; 7 nucleotides match TRBD1. Trimming took 0 bases from V and 2 from J; bases not matched to a gene: 14. Germline assignment: CDR1 DFQATT and CDR2 SNEGSKA (reference sequence). The CDR3 runs to 18 residues. CDR3 loop: CSARDNIIGDRYTDTQYF. For the CDR3, the DNA is TGCAGTGCTAGAGATAATATAATTGGGGACAGATACACAGATACGCAGTATTTT.

The J gene is TRBJ2-3, the V gene TRBV20-1; D is possibly TRBD2 (5 bases). Per germline, CDR1 DFQATT and CDR2 SNEGSKA (reference sequence). The CDR3 consists of 16 residues. Trimming took off 0 bases at V and 0 bases at J, with 13 bases between the two ends. This CDR3 reads CSARDLAAGSTDTQYF. The CDR3 DNA follows: TGCAGTGCTAGAGACCTCGCCGCGGGTAGCACAGATACGCAGTATTTT.

This clonotype was detected a few times. CDR3 nucleotides: TGTGCCAGCAGCTTAGAAGACAGGCGAGGCTACACCTTC. Amino acids: CASSLEDRRGYTF. V usage is TRBV7-2 and J usage is TRBJ1-2, with D possibly matching TRBD1 (6 bases). CDR3 length: 13 residues. The germline gives CDR1 SGHTA, CDR2 FQGNSA. Trimming removed 1 base from V and 8 bases from J, with 11 bases in between.

This sequence joins TRBV20-1 and TRBJ2-7; 7 nucleotides align to TRBD2. The germline V gene encodes CDR1 DFQATT and CDR2 SNEGSKA (reference sequence). With 8 bases clipped from V and 1 base from J, the junction kept 14 bases outside the gene matches. CDR3 length: 15 amino acids. The CDR3 here is CSTGSSSGISYEQYF. In nucleotides, the CDR3 is TGCAGTACTGGCTCCTCAAGCGGGATATCCTACGAGCAGTACTTC.

This rearrangement joins TRBV6-2 or TRBV6-3 to TRBJ2-1, with D unresolved. The CDR3 has 14 residues. Looked up from germline, CDR1 is MNHEY and CDR2 is SVGEGT. The V gene lost 0 bases and the J gene lost 5 bases, with 8 bases spanning the gap. The CDR3 DNA is TGTGCCAGCAGTTACTCAGAGAACGACAATGAGCAGTTCTTC. It translates to CASSYSENDNEQFF.

J is TRBJ2-1 and V is TRBV4-1, with 9 bases that match TRBD2. The V segment lost 4 bases and the J segment 4 bases; nucleotides outside the gene matches: 5. CDR1 is MGHRA and CDR2 is YSYEKL in the germline V gene. The CDR3 runs 15 residues. The CDR3: CASSPTTSGYNEQFF. The CDR3 DNA reads TGCGCCAGCAGCCCCACGACTAGCGGTTACAATGAGCAGTTCTTC.

This clonotype was picked up a small number of times. The V gene is TRBV7-9, the J gene TRBJ1-4; D might be TRBD1 (5 bases). CDR1 and CDR2 from the germline V gene are SEHNR and FQNEAQ (reference sequence). This CDR3 spans 13 amino acids. V lost 4 bases, J lost 11 bases, and 14 bases lay in between. CDR3 DNA sequence: TGTGCCAGCAGCTCAGACAGCCTGTATAAACTGTTTTTT. Its protein is CASSSDSLYKLFF.

This clonotype was counted between two and nine times. J is TRBJ1-6 and V is TRBV7-9, with TRBD1 matching 8 bases. CDR3 length equals 16 residues. With 5 bases clipped from V and 5 bases from J, the junction kept 8 bases outside the gene matches. Germline loops: CDR1 SEHNR, CDR2 FQNEAQ (reference sequence). CDR3: CASSVYPGQDNSPLHF. DNA for the CDR3: TGTGCCAGCAGCGTCTACCCGGGACAGGATAATTCACCCCTCCACTTT.

The table lists this clonotype with many counts. A read error may produce the germline difference seen at one junction end. The V and J genes are TRBV13 and TRBJ2-3; the D call may be TRBD1 or TRBD2 (5 bases each). The CDR3 covers 15 residues. CDR1 is PRHDT, CDR2 FYEKMQ, per germline (reference sequence). This CDR3 is CASSPRGLSRDTQYF. CDR3 DNA sequence: TGTGCCAGCAGCCCCCGGGGCCTAAGCAGAGATACGCAGTATTTT.

The rearrangement joins TRBV11-2 to TRBJ2-7; the D gene is possibly TRBD1 (6 bases). This CDR3 has 15 amino acids. Per the germline V gene, CDR1 is SGHAT and CDR2 is FQNNGV. Trimming shortened V by 3 bases and J by 5 bases, and 17 bases separated the two germline ends. The DNA of the CDR3 is TGTGCCAGCAGCTTCTTATACCCCGACAGGAACGAGCAGTACTTC. Encoded protein: CASSFLYPDRNEQYF.

This chain connects TRBV11-2 to TRBJ2-1; D is perhaps TRBD2 (5 bases). V lost 7 bases and J lost 5, with 15 bases in between. CDR3 length: 14 residues. Germline V gives CDR1 SGHAT, CDR2 FQNNGV. CDR3 region: CASTASGMNNEQFF. CDR3 sequence (DNA): TGTGCCAGCACCGCCTCGGGAATGAACAATGAGCAGTTCTTC. Filled out from reference TRBV11-2 and TRBJ2-1, the complete variable domain reads EAGVAQSPRYKIIEKRQSVAFWCNPISGHATLYWYQQILGQGPKLLIQFQNNGVVDDSQLPKDRFSAERLKGVDSTLKIQPAKLEDSAVYLCASTASGMNNEQFFGPGTRLTVL.

This clonotype was seen more than once but under ten times. The rearrangement joins TRBV30 to TRBJ1-1; D unclear. CDR1 and CDR2 (germline): GTSNPN, SVGIG (reference sequence). V was cut by 3 bases and J by 0 bases, with 8 bases left in between. This CDR3 contains 13 residues. CDR3 coding DNA: TGTGCCTGGAGCCCCATCCTGAACACTGAAGCTTTCTTT. Translated: CAWSPILNTEAFF. The variable domain in full, with the rest retrieved from reference TRBV30 and TRBJ1-1, is SQTIHQWPATLVQPVGSPLSLECTVEGTSNPNLYWYRQAAGRGLQLLFYSVGIGQISSEVPQNLSASRPQDRQFILSSKKLLLSDSGFYLCAWSPILNTEAFFGQGTRLTVV.